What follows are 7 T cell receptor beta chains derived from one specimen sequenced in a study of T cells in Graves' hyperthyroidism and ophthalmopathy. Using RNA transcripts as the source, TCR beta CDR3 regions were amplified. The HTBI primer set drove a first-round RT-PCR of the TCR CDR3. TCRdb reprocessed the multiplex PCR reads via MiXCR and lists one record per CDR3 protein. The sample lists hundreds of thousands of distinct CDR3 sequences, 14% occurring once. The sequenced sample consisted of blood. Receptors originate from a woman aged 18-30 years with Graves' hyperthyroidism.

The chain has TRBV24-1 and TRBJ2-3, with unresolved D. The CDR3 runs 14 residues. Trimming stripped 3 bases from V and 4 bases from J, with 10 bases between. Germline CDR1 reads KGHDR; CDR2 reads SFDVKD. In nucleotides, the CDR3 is TGTGCCACCAGTGATCGTCGGTTCGCAGATACGCAGTATTTT. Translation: CATSDRRFADTQYF.

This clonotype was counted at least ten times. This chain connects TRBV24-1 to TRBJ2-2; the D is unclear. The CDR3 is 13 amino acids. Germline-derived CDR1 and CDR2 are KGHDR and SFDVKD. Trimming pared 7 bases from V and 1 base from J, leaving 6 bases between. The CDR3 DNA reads TGTGCCACCAGCGACGAGAACACCGGGGAGCTGTTTTTT. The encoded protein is CATSDENTGELFF.

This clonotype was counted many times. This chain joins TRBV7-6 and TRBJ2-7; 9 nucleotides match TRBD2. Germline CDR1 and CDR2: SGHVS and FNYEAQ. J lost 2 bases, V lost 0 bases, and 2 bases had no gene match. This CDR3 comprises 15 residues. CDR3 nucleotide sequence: TGTGCCAGCAGCTTAGCGAGCGGGAGGACCTACGAGCAGTACTTC. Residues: CASSLASGRTYEQYF. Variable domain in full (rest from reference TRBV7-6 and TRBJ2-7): GAGVSQSPRYKVTKRGQDVALRCDPISGHVSLYWYRQALGQGPEFLTYFNYEAQQDKSGLPNDRFSAERPEGSISTLTIQRTEQRDSAMYRCASSLASGRTYEQYFGPGTRLTVT.

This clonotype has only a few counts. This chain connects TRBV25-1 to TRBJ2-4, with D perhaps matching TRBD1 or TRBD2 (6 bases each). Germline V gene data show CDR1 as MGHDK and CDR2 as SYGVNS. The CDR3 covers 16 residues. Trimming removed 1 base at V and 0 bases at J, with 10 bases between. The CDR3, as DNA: TGTGCCAGCAGTGAATCGGGGGCTCTAGCCAAAAACATTCAGTACTTC. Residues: CASSESGALAKNIQYF.

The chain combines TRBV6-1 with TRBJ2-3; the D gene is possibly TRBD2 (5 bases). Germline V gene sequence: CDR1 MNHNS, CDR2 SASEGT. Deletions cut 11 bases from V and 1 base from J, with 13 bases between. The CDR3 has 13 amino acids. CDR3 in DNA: TGTGCCGGTAGGGAGAGCGGCACAGATACGCAGTATTTT. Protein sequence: CAGRESGTDTQYF.

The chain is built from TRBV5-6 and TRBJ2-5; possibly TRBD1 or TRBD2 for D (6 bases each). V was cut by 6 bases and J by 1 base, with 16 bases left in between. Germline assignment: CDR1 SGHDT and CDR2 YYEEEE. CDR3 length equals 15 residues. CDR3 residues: CASTRGPQAQETQYF. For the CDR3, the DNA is TGTGCCAGCACCCGGGGGCCACAGGCCCAAGAGACCCAGTACTTC.

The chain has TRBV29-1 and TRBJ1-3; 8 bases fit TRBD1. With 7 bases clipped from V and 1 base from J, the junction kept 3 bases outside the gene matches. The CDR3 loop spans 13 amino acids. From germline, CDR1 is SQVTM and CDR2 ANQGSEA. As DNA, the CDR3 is TGCAGCGCTCAGGGGGCTTCTGGAAACACCATATATTTT. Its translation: CSAQGASGNTIYF.